A single T cell receptor (beta chain) is shown here with its context. The antigen it recognizes is unknown. No clone much larger than this one lies a single base away; base qualities are absent. These data come from a study of graft-versus-host responses after intestinal transplantation (dated by TCRdb to 2020 to 2022). Study-level background: Multivisceral, liver-intestinal, or isolated intestinal transplants were received by the recipients. Donor T cell macrochimerism was defined as a peak of at least 4% donor T cells among recipient peripheral blood mononuclear cells. The cohort enrolled some 25 intestinal transplant recipients including one retransplant, and a few patients lacking pretransplant specimens were excluded. All recipients received anti-thymocyte globulin induction followed by maintenance tacrolimus and steroids for three to four years. To identify alloreactive clones, pre-transplant mixed lymphocyte reaction products were sequenced and compared with unstimulated pre-transplant donor and recipient T cells. After intestinal transplantation, graft-versus-host and host-versus-graft alloreactive T cell clones were followed in the graft, circulation and bone marrow using bulk TCR-beta CDR3 sequencing. Samples from a few later patients were sequenced in-house on an Illumina MiSeq with MiXCR processing rather than by the commercial service. Here is what the overall study found, with its caveats: GvH clones were found in recipient bone marrow, and some of the GvH clones appeared earlier in ileal mucosa or blood, which is consistent with an intestinal mucosal origin. High GvH to HvG T cell clonal ratios were observed in the allografts of patients with donor T cell macrochimerism. Conclusions were limited by the relatively low number and heterogeneity of intestinal transplant patients. Early after transplant, declines in HvG clones were associated with peak levels of circulating GvH clones.

Including the terminal cysteine and phenylalanine, the CDR3 comprises 14 residues. Only CDR3 DNA is held: 42 bases, read in frame from base 1. Between the V and J ends, shortened by 9 bases and 5 bases respectively, the junction contains 14 bases. Library construction relied on the immunoSEQ multiplex PCR assay. For most patients, high-throughput TCR-beta CDR3 sequencing of genomic DNA was performed by Adaptive Biotechnologies. Per the original workflow: Adaptive's ImmunoSEQ software supplied the TCR sequencing data for 18 patients, while MiXCR and VDJtools were used to process a few other patients. CDR3 nucleotide sequences shared by donor and recipient were removed because the origin of these sequences could not be assigned. To count as alloreactive, a clone needed at least 2-fold expansion over unstimulated cells and a minimum CFSE-low frequency of 0.002% (template counts) or 0.001% (read counts). Clones were considered mappable if detected in sequenced pre-transplant spleen, lymph node, or MLR CFSE-low populations of the donor or recipient. Cumulative frequency of alloreactive clones was calculated as a percentage of all sequences weighted by copy number. Not all clones reach the TCRdb copy of this immuneACCESS table, which keeps in-frame sequences only. Checked studies attribute under half of the gap to unresolved V genes and leave the rest unexplained. That table furnishes V, J and clone size, whereas the DNA furnished D and trimming. Counted in this sample were approximately 54,000 clones; under 95% of them appeared once. Roughly 5.5% of the sample comes from the top ten.

Blood samples were collected up to 4 times in the first month after transplant and then at least monthly when available. Sample: PBMCs, taken 650 to 690 days after intestinal transplant. This sequence was found in a human patient who received an intestinal transplant, so some T cells may come from the graft donor. The chain joins TRBV6-7 to TRBJ1-6; the D gene is perhaps TRBD1, on 6 matching bases. TRBV6-7 is treated as an ORF (open reading frame) with a function not yet certain. The CDR3 amino acid sequence is: CARMEDRDNSPLHF. The DNA sequence is given as TGTGCCAGAATGGAGGACAGAGATAATTCACCCCTCCACTTT.